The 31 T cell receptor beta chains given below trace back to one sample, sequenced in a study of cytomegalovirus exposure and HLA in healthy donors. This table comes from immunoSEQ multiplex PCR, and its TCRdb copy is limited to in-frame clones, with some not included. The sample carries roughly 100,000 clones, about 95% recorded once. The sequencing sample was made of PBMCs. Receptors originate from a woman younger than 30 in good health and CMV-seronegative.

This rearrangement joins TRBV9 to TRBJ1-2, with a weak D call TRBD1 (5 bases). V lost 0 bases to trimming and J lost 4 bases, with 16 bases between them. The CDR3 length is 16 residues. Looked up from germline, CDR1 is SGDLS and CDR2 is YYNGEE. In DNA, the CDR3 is TGTGCCAGCAGCGTAGGTGGAGGCGGGAGGGGCTATGGCTACACCTTC. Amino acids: CASSVGGGGRGYGYTF.

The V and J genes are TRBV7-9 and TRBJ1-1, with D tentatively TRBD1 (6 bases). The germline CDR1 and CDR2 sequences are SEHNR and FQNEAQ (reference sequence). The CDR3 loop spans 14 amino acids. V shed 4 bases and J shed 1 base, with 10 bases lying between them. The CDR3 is CASSSDSRNTEAFF. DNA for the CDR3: TGTGCCAGCAGCTCGGACAGTCGGAACACTGAAGCTTTCTTT.

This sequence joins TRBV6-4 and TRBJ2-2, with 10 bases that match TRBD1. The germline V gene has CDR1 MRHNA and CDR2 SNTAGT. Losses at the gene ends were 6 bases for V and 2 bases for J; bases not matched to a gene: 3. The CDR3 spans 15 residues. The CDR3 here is CASSWTGGNTGELFF. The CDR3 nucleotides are TGTGCCAGCAGCTGGACAGGGGGTAACACCGGGGAGCTGTTTTTT.

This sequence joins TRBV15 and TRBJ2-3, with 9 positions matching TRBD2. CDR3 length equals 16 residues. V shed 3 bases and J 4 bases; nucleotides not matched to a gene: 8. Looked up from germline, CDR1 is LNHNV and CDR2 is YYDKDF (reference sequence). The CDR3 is CATSSVSGGGADTQYF. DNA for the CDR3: TGTGCCACCAGCAGCGTTAGCGGGGGAGGGGCAGATACGCAGTATTTT. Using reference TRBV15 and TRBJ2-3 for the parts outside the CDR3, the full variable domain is DAMVIQNPRYQVTQFGKPVTLSCSQTLNHNVMYWYQQKSSQAPKLLFHYYDKDFNNEADTPDNFQSRRPNTSFCFLDIRSPGLGDTAMYLCATSSVSGGGADTQYFGPGTRLTVL.

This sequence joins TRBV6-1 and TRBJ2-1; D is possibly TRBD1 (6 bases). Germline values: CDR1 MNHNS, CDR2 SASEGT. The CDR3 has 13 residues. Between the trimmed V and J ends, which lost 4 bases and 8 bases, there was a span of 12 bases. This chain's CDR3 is CASSGGLVDEQFF. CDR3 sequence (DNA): TGTGCCAGCAGTGGGGGGCTAGTCGATGAGCAGTTCTTC.

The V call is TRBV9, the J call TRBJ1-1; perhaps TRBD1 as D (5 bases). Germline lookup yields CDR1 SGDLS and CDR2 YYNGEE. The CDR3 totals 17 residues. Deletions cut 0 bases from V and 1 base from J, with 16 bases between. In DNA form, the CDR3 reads TGTGCCAGCAGCGTAGGGCCACTGGACACGAGGAACACTGAAGCTTTCTTT. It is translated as CASSVGPLDTRNTEAFF.

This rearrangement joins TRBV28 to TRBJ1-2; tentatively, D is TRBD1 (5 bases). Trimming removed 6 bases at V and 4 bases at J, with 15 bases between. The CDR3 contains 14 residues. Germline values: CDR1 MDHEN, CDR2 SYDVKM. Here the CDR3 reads CASSLNRQTYGYTF. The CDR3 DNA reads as TGTGCCAGCAGCCTGAACAGGCAGACCTATGGCTACACCTTC.

This CDR3 is CASSPTGGTNEKLFF. The DNA for the CDR3 is TGTGCCAGCAGCCCGACAGGGGGAACTAATGAAAAACTGTTTTTT. The chain carries TRBV5-4 and TRBJ1-4; TRBD1 aligns across 9 bases. The junction had 2 bases not matched to a gene; V was cut back by 4 bases and J by 1 base. The germline V gene has CDR1 SGHNT and CDR2 YYREEE (reference sequence). This CDR3 spans 15 amino acids.

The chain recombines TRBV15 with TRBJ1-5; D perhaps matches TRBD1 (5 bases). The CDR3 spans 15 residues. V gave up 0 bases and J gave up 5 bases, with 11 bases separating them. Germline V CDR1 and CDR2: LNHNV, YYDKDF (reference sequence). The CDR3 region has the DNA TGTGCCACCAGCAGAGATAGGGCAGGGTATCAGCCCCAGCATTTT. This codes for CATSRDRAGYQPQHF.

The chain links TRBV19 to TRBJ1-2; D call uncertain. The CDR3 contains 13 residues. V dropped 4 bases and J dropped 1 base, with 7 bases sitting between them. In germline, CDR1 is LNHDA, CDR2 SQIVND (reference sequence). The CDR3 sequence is CASSTPRNYGYTF. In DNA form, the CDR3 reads TGTGCCAGTAGTACCCCCCGTAACTATGGCTACACCTTC.

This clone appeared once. For the CDR3, the DNA is TGTGCCACCAGCAGAGATCGCGGGGGGAGGAACACTGAAGCTTTCTTT. Translation: CATSRDRGGRNTEAFF. The chain links TRBV15 to TRBJ1-1; D perhaps matches TRBD1 (5 bases). This CDR3 region has 16 residues. Germline CDR1 LNHNV, CDR2 YYDKDF (reference sequence). Trimming removed 0 bases at V and 1 base at J, with 12 bases between.

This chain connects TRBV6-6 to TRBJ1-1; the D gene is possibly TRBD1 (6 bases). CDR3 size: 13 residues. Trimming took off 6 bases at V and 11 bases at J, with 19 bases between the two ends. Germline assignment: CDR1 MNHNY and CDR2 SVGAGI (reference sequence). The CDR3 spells CASSLQGRLDAFF. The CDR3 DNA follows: TGTGCCAGCAGCCTACAGGGACGCCTCGATGCTTTCTTT.

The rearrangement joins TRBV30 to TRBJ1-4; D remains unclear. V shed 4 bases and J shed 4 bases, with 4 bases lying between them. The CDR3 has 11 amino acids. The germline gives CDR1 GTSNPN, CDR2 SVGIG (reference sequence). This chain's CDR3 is CAWNSNEKLFF. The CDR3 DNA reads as TGTGCCTGGAACAGTAATGAAAAACTGTTTTTT.

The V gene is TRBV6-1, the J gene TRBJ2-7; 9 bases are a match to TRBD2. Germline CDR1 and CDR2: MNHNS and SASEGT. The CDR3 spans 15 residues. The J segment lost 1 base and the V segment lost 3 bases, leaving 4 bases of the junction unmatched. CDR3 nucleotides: TGTGCCAGCAGTGAGGGTAGCGGGGGATCCTACGAGCAGTACTTC. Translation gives CASSEGSGGSYEQYF.

CDR3 protein: CASSSTGGEGKNIQYF. The CDR3 DNA reads TGTGCCAGCAGCTCAACAGGGGGCGAGGGGAAAAACATTCAGTACTTC. The V and J genes are TRBV7-8 and TRBJ2-4; 9 nucleotides line up with TRBD1. Trimming at V came to 4 bases and at J to 4 bases, leaving 8 bases not matched to a gene. This CDR3 contains 16 residues. Germline lookup yields CDR1 SGHVS and CDR2 FQNEAQ. The whole variable domain, filled in from reference TRBV7-8 and TRBJ2-4, reads GAGVSQSPRYKVAKRGQDVALRCDPISGHVSLFWYQQALGQGPEFLTYFQNEAQLDKSGLPSDRFFAERPEGSVSTLKIQRTQQEDSAVYLCASSSTGGEGKNIQYFGAGTRLSVL.

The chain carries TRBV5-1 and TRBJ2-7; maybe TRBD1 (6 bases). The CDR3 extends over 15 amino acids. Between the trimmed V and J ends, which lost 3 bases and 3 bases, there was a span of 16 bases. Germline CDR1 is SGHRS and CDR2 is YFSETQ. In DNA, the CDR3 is TGCGCCAGCAGCTGGGAAAAACAGGGTTACTACGAGCAGTACTTC. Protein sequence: CASSWEKQGYYEQYF.

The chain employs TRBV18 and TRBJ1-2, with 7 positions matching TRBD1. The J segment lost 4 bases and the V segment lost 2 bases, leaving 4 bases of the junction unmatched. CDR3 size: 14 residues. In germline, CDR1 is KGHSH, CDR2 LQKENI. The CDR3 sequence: CASSPGTVTYGYTF. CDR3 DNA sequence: TGTGCCAGCTCACCAGGGACAGTTACCTATGGCTACACCTTC.

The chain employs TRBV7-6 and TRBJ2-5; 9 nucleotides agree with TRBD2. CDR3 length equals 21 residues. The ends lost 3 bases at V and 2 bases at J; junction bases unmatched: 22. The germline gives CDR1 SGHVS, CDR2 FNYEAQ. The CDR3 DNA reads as TGTGCCAGCAGCTTCATGGGTCGTAGGTCTAGCGGGGCAAACGCTCAAGAGACCCAGTACTTC. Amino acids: CASSFMGRRSSGANAQETQYF.

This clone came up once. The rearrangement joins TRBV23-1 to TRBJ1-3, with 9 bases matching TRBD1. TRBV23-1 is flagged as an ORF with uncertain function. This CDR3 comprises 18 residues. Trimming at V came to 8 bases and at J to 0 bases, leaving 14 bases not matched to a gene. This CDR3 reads CASCTGTGSLSSGNTIYF. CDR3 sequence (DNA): TGCGCCAGCTGCACCGGGACAGGGTCACTGAGCTCTGGAAACACCATATATTTT.

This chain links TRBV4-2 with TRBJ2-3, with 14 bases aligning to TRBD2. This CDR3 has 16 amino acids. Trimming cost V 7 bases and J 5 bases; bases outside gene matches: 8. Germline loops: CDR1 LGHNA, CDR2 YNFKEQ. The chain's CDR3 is CASTETGTSGGDTQYF. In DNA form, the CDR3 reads TGTGCCAGCACCGAAACCGGGACTAGCGGGGGAGATACGCAGTATTTT.

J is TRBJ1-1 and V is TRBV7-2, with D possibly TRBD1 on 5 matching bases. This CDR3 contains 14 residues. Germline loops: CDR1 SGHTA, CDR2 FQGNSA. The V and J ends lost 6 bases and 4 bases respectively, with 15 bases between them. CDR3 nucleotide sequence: TGTGCCAGCAGTCCGGACCGGGGGGGCACTGAAGCTTTCTTT. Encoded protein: CASSPDRGGTEAFF.

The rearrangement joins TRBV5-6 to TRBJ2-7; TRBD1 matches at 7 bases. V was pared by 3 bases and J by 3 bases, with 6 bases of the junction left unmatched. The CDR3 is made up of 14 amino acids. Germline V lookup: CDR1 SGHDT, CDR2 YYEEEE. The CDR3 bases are TGTGCCAGCAGCTATATGACAGGGTACTACGAGCAGTACTTC. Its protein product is CASSYMTGYYEQYF.

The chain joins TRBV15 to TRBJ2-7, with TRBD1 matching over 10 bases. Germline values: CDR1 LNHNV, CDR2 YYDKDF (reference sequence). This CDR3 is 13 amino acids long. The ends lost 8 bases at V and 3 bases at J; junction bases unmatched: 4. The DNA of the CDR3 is TGTGCCACCTGCCGGGACAGGGGCTACGAGCAGTACTTC. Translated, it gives CATCRDRGYEQYF.

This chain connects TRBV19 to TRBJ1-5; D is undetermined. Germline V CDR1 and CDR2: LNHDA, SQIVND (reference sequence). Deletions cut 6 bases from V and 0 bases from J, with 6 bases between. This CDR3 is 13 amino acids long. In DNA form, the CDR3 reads TGTGCCAGTAGGGCAGTTAGCAATCAGCCCCAGCATTTT. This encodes CASRAVSNQPQHF.

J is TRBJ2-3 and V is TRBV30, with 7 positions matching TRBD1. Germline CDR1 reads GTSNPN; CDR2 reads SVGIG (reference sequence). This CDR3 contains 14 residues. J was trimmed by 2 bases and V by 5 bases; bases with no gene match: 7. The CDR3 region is CAWGGQDNTDTQYF. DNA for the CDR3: TGTGCCTGGGGTGGACAGGACAACACAGATACGCAGTATTTT.

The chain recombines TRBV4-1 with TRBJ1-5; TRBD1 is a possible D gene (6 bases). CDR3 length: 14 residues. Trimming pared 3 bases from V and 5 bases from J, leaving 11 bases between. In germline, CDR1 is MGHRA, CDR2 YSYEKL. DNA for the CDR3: TGCGCCAGCAGCCAGTCCGCAGGGGATCAGCCCCAGCATTTT. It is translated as CASSQSAGDQPQHF.

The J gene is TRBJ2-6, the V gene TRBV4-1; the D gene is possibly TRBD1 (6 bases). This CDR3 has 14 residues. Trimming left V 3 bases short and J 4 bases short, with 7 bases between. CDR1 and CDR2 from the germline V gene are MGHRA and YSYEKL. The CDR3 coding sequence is TGCGCCAGCAGCCAGGGGGCAGGGGCCAACGTCCTGACTTTC. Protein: CASSQGAGANVLTF.

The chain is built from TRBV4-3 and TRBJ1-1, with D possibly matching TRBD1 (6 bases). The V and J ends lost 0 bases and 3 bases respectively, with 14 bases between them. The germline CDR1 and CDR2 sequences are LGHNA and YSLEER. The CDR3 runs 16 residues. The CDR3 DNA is TGCGCCAGCAGCCAAGAATCATTCCCAGGGGACACTGAAGCTTTCTTT. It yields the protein CASSQESFPGDTEAFF.

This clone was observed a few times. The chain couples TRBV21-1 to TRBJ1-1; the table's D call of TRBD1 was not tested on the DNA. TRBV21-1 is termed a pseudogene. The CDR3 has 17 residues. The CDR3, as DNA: TGTGCCAGCAGCGCTTTGGCCGGGACAGGGGGGAACACTGAAGCTTTCTTT. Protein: CASSALAGTGGNTEAFF.

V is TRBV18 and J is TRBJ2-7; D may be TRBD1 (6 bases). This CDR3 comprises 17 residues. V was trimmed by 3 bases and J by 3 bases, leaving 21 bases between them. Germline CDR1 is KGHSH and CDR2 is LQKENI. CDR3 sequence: CASSPTPAPDRFYEQYF. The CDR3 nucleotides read TGTGCCAGCTCACCGACCCCTGCCCCGGACAGATTCTACGAGCAGTACTTC.

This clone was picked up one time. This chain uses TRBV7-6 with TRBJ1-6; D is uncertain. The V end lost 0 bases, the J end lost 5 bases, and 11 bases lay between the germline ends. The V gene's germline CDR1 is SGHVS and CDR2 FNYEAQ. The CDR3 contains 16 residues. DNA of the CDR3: TGTGCCAGCAGCTTAGCCGCCAGATCTCATAATTCACCCCTCCACTTT. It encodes CASSLAARSHNSPLHF.